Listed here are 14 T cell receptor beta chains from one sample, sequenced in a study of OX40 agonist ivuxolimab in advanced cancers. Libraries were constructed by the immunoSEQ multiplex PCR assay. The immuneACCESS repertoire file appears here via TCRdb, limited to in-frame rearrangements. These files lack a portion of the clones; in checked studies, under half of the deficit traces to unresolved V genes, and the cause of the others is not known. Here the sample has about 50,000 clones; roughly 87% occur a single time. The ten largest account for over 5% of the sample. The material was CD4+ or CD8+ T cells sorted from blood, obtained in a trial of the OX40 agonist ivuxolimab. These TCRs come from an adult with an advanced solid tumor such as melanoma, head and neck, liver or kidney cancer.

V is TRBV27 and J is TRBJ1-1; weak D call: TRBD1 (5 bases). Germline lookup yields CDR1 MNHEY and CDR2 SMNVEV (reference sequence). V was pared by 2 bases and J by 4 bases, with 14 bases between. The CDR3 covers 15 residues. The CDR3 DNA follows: TGTGCCAGCAGTTTAAGTGCACAGGTCTTCACTGAAGCTTTCTTT. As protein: CASSLSAQVFTEAFF.

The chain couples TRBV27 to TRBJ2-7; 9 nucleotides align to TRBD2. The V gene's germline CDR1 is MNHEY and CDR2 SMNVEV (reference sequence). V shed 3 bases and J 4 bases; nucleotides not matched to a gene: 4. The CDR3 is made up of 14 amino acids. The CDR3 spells CASSFAGGPYEQYF. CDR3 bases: TGTGCCAGCAGTTTTGCGGGAGGGCCTTACGAGCAGTACTTC.

CDR3 DNA sequence: TGCGCCAGCAGCTTGGAGGGCCACGAGCAGTACGTC. Amino acid sequence: CASSLEGHEQYV. The genes are TRBV5-1 and TRBJ2-7; D is unclear. Germline CDR1 and CDR2: SGHRS and YFSETQ. This CDR3 is 12 amino acids long. The V end was cut by 0 bases, the J end by 5 bases, with 6 bases between.

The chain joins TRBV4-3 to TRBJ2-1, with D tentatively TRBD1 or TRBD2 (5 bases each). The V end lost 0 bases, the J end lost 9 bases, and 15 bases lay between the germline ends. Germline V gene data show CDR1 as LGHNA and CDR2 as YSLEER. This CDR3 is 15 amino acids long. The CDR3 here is CASSQEIDVRGEQFF. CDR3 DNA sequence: TGCGCCAGCAGCCAAGAGATCGACGTGAGGGGTGAGCAGTTCTTC.

The CDR3 is CASSEPMSGDYGYTF. The CDR3 coding sequence is TGTGCCAGCAGTGAACCAATGTCGGGGGACTATGGCTACACCTTC. The chain joins TRBV6-1 to TRBJ1-2; a weak D match, TRBD1 (5 bases). This CDR3 region has 15 residues. V was cut by 2 bases and J by 3 bases, with 13 bases left in between. From germline, CDR1 is MNHNS and CDR2 SASEGT.

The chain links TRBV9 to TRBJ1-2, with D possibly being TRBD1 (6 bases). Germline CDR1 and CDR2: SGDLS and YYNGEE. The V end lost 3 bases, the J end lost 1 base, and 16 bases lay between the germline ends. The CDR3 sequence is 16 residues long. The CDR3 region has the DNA TGTGCCAGCAGCGAGGGGGTCGGGGACCTTAACTATGGCTACACCTTC. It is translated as CASSEGVGDLNYGYTF. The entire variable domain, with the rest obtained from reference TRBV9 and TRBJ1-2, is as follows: DSGVTQTPKHLITATGQRVTLRCSPRSGDLSVYWYQQSLDQGLQFLIQYYNGEERAKGNILERFSAQQFPDLHSELNLSSLELGDSALYFCASSEGVGDLNYGYTFGSGTRLTVV.

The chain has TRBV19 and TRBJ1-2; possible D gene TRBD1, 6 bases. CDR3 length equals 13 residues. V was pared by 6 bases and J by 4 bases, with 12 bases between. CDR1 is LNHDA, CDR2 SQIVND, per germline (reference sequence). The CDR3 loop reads CASSPQGGYGYTF. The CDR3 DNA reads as TGTGCCAGTAGCCCACAAGGGGGCTATGGCTACACCTTC.

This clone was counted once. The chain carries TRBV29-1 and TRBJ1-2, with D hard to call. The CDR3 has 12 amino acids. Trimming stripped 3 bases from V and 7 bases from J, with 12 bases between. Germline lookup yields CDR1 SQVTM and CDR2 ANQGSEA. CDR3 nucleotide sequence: TGCAGCGTTGAGGAACAGAGCACTGGCTACACCTTC. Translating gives CSVEEQSTGYTF.

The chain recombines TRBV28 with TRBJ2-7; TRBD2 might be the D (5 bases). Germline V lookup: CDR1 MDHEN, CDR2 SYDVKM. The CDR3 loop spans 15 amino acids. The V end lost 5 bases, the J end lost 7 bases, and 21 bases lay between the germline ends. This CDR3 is CASSHRSGMVGEQYF. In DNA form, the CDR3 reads TGTGCCAGCAGTCACCGATCGGGGATGGTTGGAGAGCAGTACTTC.

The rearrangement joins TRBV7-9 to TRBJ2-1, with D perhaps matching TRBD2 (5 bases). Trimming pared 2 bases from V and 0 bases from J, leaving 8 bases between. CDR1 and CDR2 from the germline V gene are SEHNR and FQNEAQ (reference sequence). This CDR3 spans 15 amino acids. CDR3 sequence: CASSLTGYSYNEQFF. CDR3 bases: TGTGCCAGCAGCTTAACGGGGTACTCCTACAATGAGCAGTTCTTC.

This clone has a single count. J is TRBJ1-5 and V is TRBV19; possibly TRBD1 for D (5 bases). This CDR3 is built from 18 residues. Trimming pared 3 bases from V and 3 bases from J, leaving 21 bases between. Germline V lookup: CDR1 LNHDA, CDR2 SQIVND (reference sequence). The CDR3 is CASSMRPGNGLVNQPQHF. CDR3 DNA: TGTGCCAGTAGTATGCGGCCAGGGAATGGCCTAGTCAATCAGCCCCAGCATTTT.

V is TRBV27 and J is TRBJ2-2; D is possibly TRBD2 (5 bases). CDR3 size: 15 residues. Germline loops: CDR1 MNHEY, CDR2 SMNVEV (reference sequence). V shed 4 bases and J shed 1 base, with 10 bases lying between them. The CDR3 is CASSSDSLNTGELFF. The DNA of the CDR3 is TGTGCCAGCAGTTCGGACTCGTTGAACACCGGGGAGCTGTTTTTT.

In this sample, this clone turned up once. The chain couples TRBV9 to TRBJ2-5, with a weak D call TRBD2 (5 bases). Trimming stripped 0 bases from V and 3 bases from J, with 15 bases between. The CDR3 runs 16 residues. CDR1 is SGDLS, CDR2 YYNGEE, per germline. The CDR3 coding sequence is TGTGCCAGCAGCGTAGCAGTGACTACCCTCAAAGAGACCCAGTACTTC. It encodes CASSVAVTTLKETQYF.

The CDR3 DNA sequence: TGTGCCAGCAGTCCACTAGCGGGAGGAGGCGGCGGGGAGCTGTTTTTT. Translation gives CASSPLAGGGGGELFF. The gene calls are TRBV27 and TRBJ2-2; TRBD2 aligns across 12 bases. The V and J ends lost 5 bases and 7 bases, in that order; junction bases with no gene match: 8. The CDR3 consists of 16 residues. Germline V CDR1 and CDR2: MNHEY, SMNVEV (reference sequence).